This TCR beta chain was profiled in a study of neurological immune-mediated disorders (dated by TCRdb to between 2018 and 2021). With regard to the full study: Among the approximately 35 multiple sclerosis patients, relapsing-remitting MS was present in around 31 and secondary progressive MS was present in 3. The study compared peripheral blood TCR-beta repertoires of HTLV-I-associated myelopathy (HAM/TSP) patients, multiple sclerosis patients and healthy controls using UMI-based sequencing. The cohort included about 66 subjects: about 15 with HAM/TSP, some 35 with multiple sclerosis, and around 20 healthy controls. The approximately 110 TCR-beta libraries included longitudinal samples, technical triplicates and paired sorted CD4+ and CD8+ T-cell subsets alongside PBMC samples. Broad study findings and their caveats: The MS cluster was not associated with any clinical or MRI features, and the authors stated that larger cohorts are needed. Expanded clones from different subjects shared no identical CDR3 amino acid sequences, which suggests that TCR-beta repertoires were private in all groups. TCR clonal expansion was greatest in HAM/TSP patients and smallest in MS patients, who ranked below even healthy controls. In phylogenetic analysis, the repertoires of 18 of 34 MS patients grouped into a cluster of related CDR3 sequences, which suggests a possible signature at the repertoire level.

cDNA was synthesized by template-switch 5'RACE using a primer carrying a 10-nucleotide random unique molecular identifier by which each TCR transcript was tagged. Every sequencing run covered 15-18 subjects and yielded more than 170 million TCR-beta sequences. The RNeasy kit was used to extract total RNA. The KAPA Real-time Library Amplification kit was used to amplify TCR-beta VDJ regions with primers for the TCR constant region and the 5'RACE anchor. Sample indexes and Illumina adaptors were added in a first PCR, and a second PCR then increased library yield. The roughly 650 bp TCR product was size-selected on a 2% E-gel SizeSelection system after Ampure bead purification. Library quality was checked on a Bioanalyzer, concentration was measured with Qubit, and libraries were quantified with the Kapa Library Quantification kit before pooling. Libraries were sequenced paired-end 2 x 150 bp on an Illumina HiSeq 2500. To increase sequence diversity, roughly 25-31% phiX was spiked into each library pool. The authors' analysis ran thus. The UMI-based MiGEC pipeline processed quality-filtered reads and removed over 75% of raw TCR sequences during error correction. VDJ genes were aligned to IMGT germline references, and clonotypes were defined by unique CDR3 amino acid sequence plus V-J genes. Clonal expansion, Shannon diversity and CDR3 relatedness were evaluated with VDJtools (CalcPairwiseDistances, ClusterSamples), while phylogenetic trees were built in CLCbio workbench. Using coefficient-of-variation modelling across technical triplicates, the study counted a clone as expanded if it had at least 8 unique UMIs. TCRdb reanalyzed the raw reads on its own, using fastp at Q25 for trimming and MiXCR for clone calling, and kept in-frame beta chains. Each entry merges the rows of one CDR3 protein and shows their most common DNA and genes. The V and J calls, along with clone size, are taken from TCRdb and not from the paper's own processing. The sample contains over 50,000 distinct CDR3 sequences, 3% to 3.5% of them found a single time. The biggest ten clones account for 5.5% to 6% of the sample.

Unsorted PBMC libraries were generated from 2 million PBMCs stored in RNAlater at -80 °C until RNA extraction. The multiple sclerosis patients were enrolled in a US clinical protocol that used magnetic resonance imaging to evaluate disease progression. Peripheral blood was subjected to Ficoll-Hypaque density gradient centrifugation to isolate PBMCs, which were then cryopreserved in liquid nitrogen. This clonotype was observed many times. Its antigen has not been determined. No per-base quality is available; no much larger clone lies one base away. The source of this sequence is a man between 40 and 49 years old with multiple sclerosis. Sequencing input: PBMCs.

The CDR3 reads as follows: CASSFVENTGELFF. The nucleotide sequence is TGTGCCAGCAGCTTCGTAGAGAACACCGGGGAGCTGTTTTTT. The V and J genes are TRBV11-2 and TRBJ2-2; the D gene lacks a confident call. Relative to germline, V is 3 bases shorter and J is 1 base shorter, with 6 bases between their ends. From the germline V gene, CDR1 is SGHAT and CDR2 is FQNNGV. Spanning cysteine to phenylalanine, the CDR3 consists of 14 amino acids. Only the CDR3 DNA is retained, 42 bases long and in frame from the first base.